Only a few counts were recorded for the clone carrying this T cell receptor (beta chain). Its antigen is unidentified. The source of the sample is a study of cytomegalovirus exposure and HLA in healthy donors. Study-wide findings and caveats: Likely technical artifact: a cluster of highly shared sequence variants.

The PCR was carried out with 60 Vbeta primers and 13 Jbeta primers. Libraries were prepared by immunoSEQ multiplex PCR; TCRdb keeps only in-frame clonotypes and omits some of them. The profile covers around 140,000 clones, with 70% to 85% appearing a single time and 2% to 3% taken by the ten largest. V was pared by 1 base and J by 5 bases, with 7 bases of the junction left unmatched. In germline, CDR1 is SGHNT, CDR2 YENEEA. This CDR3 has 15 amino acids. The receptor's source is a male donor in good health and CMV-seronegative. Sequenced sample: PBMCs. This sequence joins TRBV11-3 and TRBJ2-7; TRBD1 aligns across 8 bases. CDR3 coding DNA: TGTGCCAGCAGCTTAGGTTTACAGGGGGGCGACGAGCAGTACTTC. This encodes CASSLGLQGGDEQYF.